The TCR beta chain described here comes from a study of blood T cells in healthy people across ages. Notes on the study in general: The unsorted PBMCs prevented any conclusive comparison of naive versus antigen-experienced cells.

A few counts support this clonotype. Its antigen is unknown. This CDR3 region has 16 residues. The ends were cut back, 3 bases at V and 0 bases at J, with 12 bases in the middle. CDR1 is LGHDT, CDR2 YNNKEL, per germline (reference sequence). A J-beta primer mix and a sample-barcoded 5' primer were used in a second PCR of about 7 to 12 cycles. TCRdb called the 5' RACE reads again in MiXCR, with one record for every CDR3 protein. The table records 1 million or so distinct CDR3 sequences, under 30% of them present only once. The same sample was also used in a study of T cells of mothers and their children. Per that study: Related mother-child pairs showed slightly higher but non-significant overlap than unrelated pairs.

The V and J genes are TRBV3-1 and TRBJ2-1, with D perhaps TRBD2 (5 bases). The TCR sequence derives from a girl aged 2-15 years in good health. What was sequenced was blood. The CDR3 loop is CASSQEANPSYNEQFF. The DNA for the CDR3 is TGTGCCAGCAGCCAGGAGGCGAACCCCTCCTACAATGAGCAGTTCTTC.